What follows is one T cell receptor beta chain and its context. This clonotype was found many times. Which antigen it targets is not known. No much larger clone exists at a distance of one base, and base qualities are not known. This entry belongs to a study of CD8 T cells in ankylosing spondylitis (dated by TCRdb to between 2016 and 2019). Turning to the overall study: The study set out to find disease-linked TCR variants by profiling T cell receptor beta repertoires in ankylosing spondylitis patients and healthy donors. In total, the full study cohort was made up of 85 to 140 healthy donors and 25 to 30 ankylosing spondylitis patients. Peripheral blood was sampled, and synovial fluid was also collected from ankylosing spondylitis patients. General conclusions and limits of the study: Significant enrichment of the disease-linked clones was reported in matched synovial fluid samples from ankylosing spondylitis patients. A TCR beta motif of several highly homologous amino acid variants appeared characteristic of blood from ankylosing spondylitis patients. Some TCR beta motif variants had previously been reported in synovial fluid and blood of reactive arthritis patients, which suggested common disease-initiation mechanisms. The disease-linked clones had a CD8+ phenotype and were found at relatively low frequencies in peripheral blood.

The sequencer listed for this sample is Illumina HiSeq 2500. Quantitative 5'-RACE with molecular barcodes was used to prepare TCR beta libraries. The paper's processing steps were these. To identify disease-linked TCR variants, a new computational method was used, one built on a probabilistic model of VDJ rearrangement. TCRdb trimmed the raw reads at Q25, called clones with MiXCR and kept productive beta chains. Identical CDR3 proteins give one entry, which carries the most common genes and DNA. V and J calls and clone size were set by TCRdb, not the authors. For this sample there are about 240,000 distinct CDR3 sequences; approximately 9% appear just once. Together, the top ten hold around 6.8% of the sample. From the cysteine through the phenylalanine, the CDR3 covers 15 amino acids. The CDR3 DNA has 45 bases and is translated from base 1. Trimming accounts for 6 bases at V and 3 bases at J, while the number of junction bases matched to no gene is 9. Looking up the germline V gene yields CDR1 SGHDT and CDR2 YYEEEE.

The source material was blood, either unsorted or a sorted T cell fraction (not recorded which). This clonotype originated in a male donor with ankylosing spondylitis or in good health (not recorded which). The V and J segments used are TRBV5-6 and TRBJ1-5, with 7 middle bases fitting TRBD1. The CDR3 protein is CASNRGSGNNQPQHF. The DNA is TGTGCCAGCAACAGGGGAAGTGGAAACAATCAGCCCCAGCATTTT. Supplemented by the reference TRBV5-6 and TRBJ1-5 proteins around the CDR3, the complete variable domain is DAGVTQSPTHLIKTRGQQVTLRCSPKSGHDTVSWYQQALGQGPQFIFQYYEEEERQRGNFPDRFSGHQFPNYSSELNVNALLLGDSALYLCASNRGSGNNQPQHFGDGTRLSIL.